Shown below are 7 T cell receptor beta chains from a single sample sequenced in a study of shared clonotypes between healthy human individuals. Sequenced by immunoSEQ multiplex PCR; TCRdb stores in-frame clones only, minus some. This sample has about 820,000 clones; about 91% occur once, and the top ten carry around 24%. CD45RO-negative, CCR7-selected cells formed the naive CD8 fraction, which excluded terminally differentiated effector memory CD45RA+ cells. The sample comprised naive CD8+ T cells sorted from blood. The receptor set was obtained from a man aged 25 to 40 in good health.

This sequence joins TRBV7-9 and TRBJ2-3; the match to TRBD1 covers 9 bases. The length of the CDR3 is 15 residues. V trimming: 5 bases; J trimming: 0 bases; junction bases outside the gene matches: 3. Germline CDR1 is SEHNR and CDR2 is FQNEAQ (reference sequence). CDR3 in amino acids: CASSPGQGSTDTQYF. CDR3 sequence (DNA): TGTGCCAGCAGCCCCGGACAGGGGAGCACAGATACGCAGTATTTT.

The CDR3 is CASSFSGTGLSYEQYF. CDR3 DNA: TGTGCCAGCAGCTTTTCCGGGACAGGGTTGTCATACGAGCAGTACTTC. The gene calls are TRBV7-9 and TRBJ2-7; 9 nucleotides match TRBD1. The J segment lost 4 bases and the V segment lost 3 bases, leaving 10 bases of the junction unmatched. Germline CDR1 is SEHNR and CDR2 is FQNEAQ (reference sequence). The CDR3 is 16 residues long. The variable domain in full, completed from reference TRBV7-9 and TRBJ2-7, reads DTGVSQNPRHKITKRGQNVTFRCDPISEHNRLYWYRQTLGQGPEFLTYFQNEAQLEKSRLLSDRFSAERPKGSFSTLEIQRTEQGDSAMYLCASSFSGTGLSYEQYFGPGTRLTVT.

The chain couples TRBV5-1 to TRBJ2-1, with D perhaps being TRBD1 or TRBD2 (5 bases each). CDR1 is SGHRS and CDR2 is YFSETQ in the germline V gene. This CDR3 is 11 amino acids long. Between the trimmed V and J ends, which lost 7 bases and 8 bases, there was a span of 10 bases. In nucleotides, the CDR3 is TGCGCCAGCGGACTGGGGGATGAGCAGTTCTTC. This sequence encodes CASGLGDEQFF.

The V call is TRBV9, the J call TRBJ1-1; D unresolved. The CDR3 is 14 residues long. V dropped 3 bases and J dropped 4 bases, with 13 bases sitting between them. In germline, CDR1 is SGDLS, CDR2 YYNGEE. In DNA form, the CDR3 reads TGTGCCAGCAGCGGTACCCTAGTGGGCACTGAAGCTTTCTTT. Translation: CASSGTLVGTEAFF.

The chain couples TRBV6-5 to TRBJ2-7, with D uncertain. Germline V CDR1 and CDR2: MNHEY, SVGAGI. The CDR3 spans 14 residues. V was trimmed by 6 bases and J by 3 bases, leaving 15 bases between them. The CDR3 loop is CASSGPNLNYEQYF. CDR3 coding DNA: TGTGCCAGCAGCGGACCAAACCTAAACTACGAGCAGTACTTC.

The chain links TRBV5-6 to TRBJ1-4; weak D call: TRBD1 (5 bases). Looked up from germline, CDR1 is SGHDT and CDR2 is YYEEEE. V was clipped by 1 base and J by 4 bases, with 11 bases between them. The CDR3 covers 15 residues. CDR3 amino acids: CASSLSGDDNEKLFF. DNA of the CDR3: TGTGCCAGCAGCTTGTCGGGGGACGATAATGAAAAACTGTTTTTT.

The rearrangement joins TRBV5-1 to TRBJ2-1, with no clear D. V dropped 0 bases and J dropped 8 bases, with 15 bases sitting between them. In germline, CDR1 is SGHRS, CDR2 YFSETQ. The CDR3 spans 15 residues. The CDR3 here is CASSLGGLTGDEQFF. CDR3 nucleotides: TGCGCCAGCAGCTTGGGCGGTCTAACTGGGGATGAGCAGTTCTTC. Full variable domain (outside the CDR3, taken from reference TRBV5-1 and TRBJ2-1): KAGVTQTPRYLIKTRGQQVTLSCSPISGHRSVSWYQQTPGQGLQFLFEYFSETQRNKGNFPGRFSGRQFSNSRSEMNVSTLELGDSALYLCASSLGGLTGDEQFFGPGTRLTVL.